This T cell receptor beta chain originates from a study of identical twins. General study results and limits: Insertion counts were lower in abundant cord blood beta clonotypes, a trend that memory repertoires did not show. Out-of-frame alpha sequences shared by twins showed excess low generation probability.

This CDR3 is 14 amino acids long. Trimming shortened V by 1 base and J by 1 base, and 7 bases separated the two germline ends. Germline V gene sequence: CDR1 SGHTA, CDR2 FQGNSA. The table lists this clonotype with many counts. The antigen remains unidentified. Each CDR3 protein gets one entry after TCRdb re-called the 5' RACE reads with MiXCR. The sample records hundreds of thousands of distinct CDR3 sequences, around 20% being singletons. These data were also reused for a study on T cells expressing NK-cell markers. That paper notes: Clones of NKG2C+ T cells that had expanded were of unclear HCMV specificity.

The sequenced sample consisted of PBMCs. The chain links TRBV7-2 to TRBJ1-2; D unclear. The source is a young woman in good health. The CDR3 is CASSLVGSNYGYTF. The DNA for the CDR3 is TGTGCCAGCAGCTTAGTGGGCAGTAACTATGGCTACACCTTC.